This T cell receptor beta chain was sequenced in a study of shared clonotypes between healthy human individuals. Germline V lookup: CDR1 MGHDK, CDR2 SYGVNS. The CDR3 runs to 13 residues. V was cut by 4 bases and J by 3 bases, with 10 bases left in between. A remark on this clone: The antigen is not known.

Evenly divided among several immunoSEQ plates was the genomic DNA of each subset. Around 200 ng DNA, approximately 31,000 T cell genomes, went into each sorted-subset replicate PCR. Libraries were prepared by immunoSEQ multiplex PCR; TCRdb keeps only in-frame clonotypes and omits some of them. This sample has some 1.4 million clones, with approximately 97% found just once. Broader study findings: When naive CD4 clonotypes were compared across four donors, about 5% were shared.

CD4+ cells underwent separation, giving CD45RA+ naive and CD45RA-negative memory subsets. The sequenced material came from naive CD4+ T cells sorted from blood. The sample's subset: CD45RA+ positively selected. The chain links TRBV25-1 to TRBJ2-7; the D gene could be TRBD1 or TRBD2 (5 bases each). The origin of this receptor is a man aged 30 to 45 in good health. This chain's CDR3 is CASSGDLIYEQYF. CDR3 nucleotide sequence: TGTGCCAGCAGTGGGGACCTAATCTACGAGCAGTACTTC.